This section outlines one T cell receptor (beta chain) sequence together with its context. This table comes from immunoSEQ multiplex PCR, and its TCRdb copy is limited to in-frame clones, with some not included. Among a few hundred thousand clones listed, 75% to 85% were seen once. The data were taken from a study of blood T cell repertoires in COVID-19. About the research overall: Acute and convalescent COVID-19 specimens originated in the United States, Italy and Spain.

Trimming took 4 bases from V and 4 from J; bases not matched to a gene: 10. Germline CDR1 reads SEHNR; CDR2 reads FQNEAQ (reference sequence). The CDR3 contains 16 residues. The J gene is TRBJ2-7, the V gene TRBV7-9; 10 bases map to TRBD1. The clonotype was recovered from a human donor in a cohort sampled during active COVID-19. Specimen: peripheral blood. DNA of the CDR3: TGTGCCAGCAGCTCCGGGGCGTGGACAGGGGGTTACGAGCAGTACTTC. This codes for CASSSGAWTGGYEQYF.